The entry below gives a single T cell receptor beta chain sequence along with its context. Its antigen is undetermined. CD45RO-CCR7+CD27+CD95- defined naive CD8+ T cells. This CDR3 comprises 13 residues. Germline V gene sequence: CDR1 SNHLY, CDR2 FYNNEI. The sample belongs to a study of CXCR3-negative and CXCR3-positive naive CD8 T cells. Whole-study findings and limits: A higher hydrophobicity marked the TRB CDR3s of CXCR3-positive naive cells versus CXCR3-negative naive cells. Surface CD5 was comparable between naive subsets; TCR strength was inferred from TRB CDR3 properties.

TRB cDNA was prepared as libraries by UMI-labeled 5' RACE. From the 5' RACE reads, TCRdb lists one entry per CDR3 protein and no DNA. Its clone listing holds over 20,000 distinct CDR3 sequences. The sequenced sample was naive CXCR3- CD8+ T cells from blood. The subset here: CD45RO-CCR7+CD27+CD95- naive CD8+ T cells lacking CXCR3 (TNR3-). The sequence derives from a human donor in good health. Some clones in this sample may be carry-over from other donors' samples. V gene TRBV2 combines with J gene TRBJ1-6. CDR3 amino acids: CASSADLNSPLHF.